This T cell receptor (delta chain) came from a study of Vγ9Vδ2 T cells in congenital toxoplasmosis (dated by TCRdb to about 2021). Concerning the study at large: To diagnose congenital toxoplasmosis, IgG, IgM and IgA serology, Western blot and an in-house interferon-gamma release assay were used. Gamma and delta chain CDR3 repertoires of sorted blood gammadelta T cells were compared between congenitally T. gondii-infected and uninfected infants. Repertoires were sequenced from infants at 2 months after birth and at 1 year of age. At 2 months, TCR sequencing included about 5 infected and around nine uninfected infants, while at 1 year the sequenced group was 3 infected and 4 uninfected infants.

cDNA was generated in one tube by template-switch reverse transcription with TRGC- and TRDC-specific primers, using SuperScript II. The TRGC primer was designed for binding to both the TRGC1 and TRGC2 constant genes. Amplification of TRG and TRD was done with the KAPA Real-Time Library Amplification Kit, and AMPure XP beads were used for purification between steps. Index PCR with the Nextera XT Index Kit was used to add Illumina sequencing adapters. An Illumina MiSeq with the V2 300 kit was used to sequence the TRG and TRD amplicons, producing 150 bp paired-end reads. In the authors' own workflow: Before further analysis, read quality was checked using FastQC version 0.11.8. Reads were mapped to GenBank TRG or TRD reference genes, and MiXCR version 3.0.3 was used to assemble CDR3 sequences. MiXCR defaults were kept, except that TRDD gene segments were assembled using 3 rather than 5 consecutive nucleotides. N additions, CDR3 length, J segment length and clonotype sharing between samples were all calculated using VDJtools version 1.2.1. Out-of-frame CDR3 sequences and those containing stop codons were excluded from analysis. Infant repertoires were assessed for overlap with previously published fetal, cord blood and adult blood Vgamma9Vdelta2 repertoires. TCRdb processed the public reads again with the CATT caller, after which rows with matching DNA were combined. Clone size and V and J calls follow TCRdb, not the original study. The sample has 750 to 850 delta-chain clones on record, less than 15% of them singletons. Clones ranked in the top ten supply 15% of the sample.

The same treatment, consisting of spiramycin and/or pyrimethamine plus sulfadiazine plus folinic acid, was given to the mothers of both infected and uninfected infants. All infants, both infected and uninfected, were delivered at term after more than 37 weeks of gestation. Around 0.9 mL of blood was processed into PBMCs by Lymphoprep gradient centrifugation, then cryopreserved in liquid nitrogen and shipped to Belgium. Thawed PBMCs were labeled with Zombie NIR viability dye and stained with CD3, TCR gammadelta, Vgamma9 and Vdelta2 antibodies. A FACSAria III was used to sort CD3+ TCRgammadelta+ T cells, reaching a mean purity of roughly 98%. The RNeasy Micro Kit was used to isolate RNA from about 10,000 sorted gammadelta T cells per sample. The infants were born to mothers who were enrolled with primary T. gondii infection during pregnancy. The infants' peripheral blood was drawn at an outpatient microbiology and virology center located in Pavia, Italy.

As to this clone: There is no known antigen for this receptor. A far larger clone differs by one base, so this is likely a read error.

The CDR1 and CDR2 encoded by the germline V gene are TSWWSYY and QGS. The CDR3 runs 24 amino acids, cysteine and phenylalanine included. Solely the CDR3 DNA is kept, with 72 bases framed from the first base. Here V drops 2 bases and J drops 4 bases, and the junction holds 30 bases not matched to any gene. General findings and caveats noted by the study authors: Germline-encoded fetal-type TRDV2 CDR3 sequences seemed to be more prevalent in infected than in uninfected roughly 2-month-old infants, with an in utero expansion footprint being suggested. Compared with uninfected infants, infected infants at 2 months appeared to have fewer N additions in their TRGV9 and TRDV2 CDR3s, and this was especially true for TRDV2-TRDJ1 sequences. High prevalence of a public TRGV9 clonotype was observed in both infected and uninfected infants. Two months was the earliest age with enough suitable sample material for TCR repertoire analysis, so newborn repertoires were not sequenced. The repertoire differences between infected and uninfected infants were less clear at 1 year of age than at 2 months.

Rearrangement joined TRDV1 to TRDJ2; 8 of the junction bases match TRDD3. The sample was gamma-delta T cells from blood. This clonotype was sampled from a child under 10 years old born to a mother with Toxoplasma gondii infection during pregnancy, either congenitally infected or uninfected (not recorded which). The DNA sequence is given as TGTGCTCTTGGGGAAACTCTCCTTTCCCGACGACCTGGTACTGGGGGCACAAAGACAGCACAACTCTTCTTT. Translated, it gives CALGETLLSRRPGTGGTKTAQLFF.